This T cell receptor (beta chain) was documented in a study of CXCR3-negative and CXCR3-positive naive CD8 T cells. Each TRB cDNA library was prepared by 5' RACE (with UMI labels). TCRdb reanalyzed the 5' RACE reads, giving one entry per CDR3 protein sequence and no DNA. This sample lists 130,000 or so distinct CDR3 sequences; its ten largest clones have under 0.5%. The CDR3 consists of 12 residues. Per germline, CDR1 SQVTM and CDR2 ANQGSEA. Sequencing was carried out using naive CXCR3- CD8+ T cells from blood. Indicated subset: CD45RO-CCR7+CD27+CD95- naive CD8+ T cells lacking CXCR3 (TNR3-). This sequence joins TRBV29-1 and TRBJ1-5; no DNA is available, so the TRBD1 call from TCRdb remains unchecked. This clonotype was obtained from a human donor in good health. Some clones in this sample may be carry-over from other donors' samples. Here the CDR3 reads CSVGQGDQPQHF.